Presented here are 8 T cell receptor beta chains from one specimen sequenced in a study of regulatory T cells in long-lasting Graves disease. Time point here: newly diagnosed GD, antithyroid drugs for less than 3 months. PBMC-derived RNA was used for the TCR library. Researchers made TCR beta libraries by using iRepertoire HTBI primers and running Arm-PCR on CDR3 regions. One entry per CDR3 protein results from TCRdb running MiXCR on the multiplex PCR reads. The sample holds about 350,000 distinct CDR3 sequences, 15% to 20% seen once. These records were also assigned to another study, of T cells in Graves' hyperthyroidism and ophthalmopathy.

Sequencing used peripheral blood mononuclear cells (PBMCs), obtained at new diagnosis, from a patient treated with antithyroid drugs. Receptor source: a woman younger than 30 with Graves disease.

This clonotype was detected many times. The chain combines TRBV27 with TRBJ2-1, with 10 bases lining up with TRBD2. The germline V gene has CDR1 MNHEY and CDR2 SMNVEV (reference sequence). V lost 0 bases and J lost 4; bases outside the gene matches: 0. The CDR3 runs 15 residues. The CDR3 protein is CASSLSSGGYNEQFF. In DNA form, the CDR3 reads TGTGCCAGCAGTTTATCTAGCGGGGGGTACAATGAGCAGTTCTTC.

This clonotype appeared a few times. The conserved phenylalanine or tryptophan is not found at the CDR3 terminus, so this likely reflects a read error. V usage is TRBV11-2 and J usage is TRBJ2-7; TRBD2 matches 9 bases. Germline V gene data show CDR1 as SGHAT and CDR2 as FQNNGV. Unmatched junction bases numbered 5, after V lost 4 bases and J lost 4 bases. The CDR3 loop spans 14 amino acids. The CDR3 here is CASSWAGGGYEQYL. The CDR3 coding sequence is TGTGCCAGCAGCTGGGCGGGAGGGGGGTACGAGCAGTACCTC.

A remark on this clonotype: The germline gene is not matched at one end of the junction; a read error may be the cause. The chain links TRBV7-8 to TRBJ2-5, with 11 nucleotides matching TRBD2. Germline loops: CDR1 SGHVS, CDR2 FQNEAQ. This CDR3 has 15 residues. In DNA, the CDR3 is TGTGCCAGCAGCTCCGGGACTAGCGGACAAGGGACCCAGTACTTC. This sequence encodes CASSSGTSGQGTQYF. Together with reference TRBV7-8 and TRBJ2-5, the CDR3 gives the full variable domain: GAGVSQSPRYKVAKRGQDVALRCDPISGHVSLFWYQQALGQGPEFLTYFQNEAQLDKSGLPSDRFFAERPEGSVSTLKIQRTQQEDSAVYLCASSSGTSGQGTQYFGPGTRLLVL.

This chain connects TRBV20-1 to TRBJ1-1, with 8 bases fitting TRBD1. The CDR3 has 17 amino acids. V trimming: 1 base; J trimming: 0 bases; junction bases outside the gene matches: 10. CDR1 is DFQATT and CDR2 is SNEGSKA in the germline V gene (reference sequence). CDR3 protein: CSARAPGDRSLNTEAFF. The CDR3 DNA is TGCAGTGCTAGAGCGCCCGGGGACAGGTCCTTGAACACTGAAGCTTTCTTT.

This clonotype was seen many times. J is TRBJ1-5 and V is TRBV2; 8 nucleotides match TRBD1. This CDR3 comprises 13 residues. Germline CDR1 SNHLY, CDR2 FYNNEI. V shed 8 bases, J shed 5 bases, and the junction held 5 bases outside the gene matches. CDR3 DNA sequence: TGTGCCAGCGGGAAGGACAGGGATCAGCCCCAGCATTTT. The encoded protein is CASGKDRDQPQHF.

This clonotype has more than one count but fewer than ten. DNA of the CDR3: TGCGCCAGCAGCCAAGAACGGTCAATAGAGGGATTCGCCCGAAACACCATATATTTT. Its protein is CASSQERSIEGFARNTIYF. This chain joins TRBV4-1 and TRBJ1-3, with D unresolved. Trimming removed 0 bases at V and 5 bases at J, with 23 bases between. Germline CDR1 and CDR2: MGHRA and YSYEKL. This CDR3 spans 19 amino acids.

As to this clonotype: A far larger clone differs by one base, so this is likely a read error. This chain joins TRBV27 and TRBJ2-5; D gene uncertain. The CDR3 loop spans 11 amino acids. Per the germline V gene, CDR1 is MNHEY and CDR2 is SMNVEV (reference sequence). V gave up 6 bases and J gave up 2 bases, with 4 bases separating them. CDR3 DNA sequence: TGTGCCAGCAGGGTTCAAGAGACCCAGTACTTC. This encodes CASRVQETQYF.

The genes are TRBV24-1 and TRBJ1-2, with D possibly matching TRBD1 (5 bases). Germline V gene data show CDR1 as KGHDR and CDR2 as SFDVKD. This CDR3 is 12 amino acids long. V was clipped by 5 bases and J by 4 bases, with 7 bases between them. The CDR3 coding sequence is TGTGCCACCAGTGGAAGGGGCTATGGCTACACCTTC. This sequence encodes CATSGRGYGYTF.